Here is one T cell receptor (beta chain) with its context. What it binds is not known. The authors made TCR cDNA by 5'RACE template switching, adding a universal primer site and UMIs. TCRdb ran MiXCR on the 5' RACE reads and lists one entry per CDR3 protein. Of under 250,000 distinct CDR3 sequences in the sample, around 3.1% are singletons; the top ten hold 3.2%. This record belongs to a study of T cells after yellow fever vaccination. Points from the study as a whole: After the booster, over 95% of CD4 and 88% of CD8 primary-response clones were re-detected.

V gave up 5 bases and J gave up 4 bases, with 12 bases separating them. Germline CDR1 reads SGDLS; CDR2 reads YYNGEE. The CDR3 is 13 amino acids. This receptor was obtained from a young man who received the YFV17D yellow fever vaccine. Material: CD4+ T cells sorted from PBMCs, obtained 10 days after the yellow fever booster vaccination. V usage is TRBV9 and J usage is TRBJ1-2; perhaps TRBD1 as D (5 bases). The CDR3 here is CASSRGVGYGYTF. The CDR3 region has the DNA TGTGCCAGCAGTCGAGGGGTTGGCTATGGCTACACCTTC.